This paragraph covers one T cell receptor beta chain sequence. This may be a read error: a much more frequent sequence differs by one nucleotide. The sample comes from a study of T cells in Graves' hyperthyroidism and ophthalmopathy. TCR beta CDR3 regions were amplified from RNA transcripts. First-round RT-PCR targeting the TCR CDR3 was performed with the HTBI primer set. Using its own MiXCR run on the multiplex PCR reads, TCRdb lists one record per CDR3 protein. Here the sample spans about 640,000 distinct CDR3 sequences, more than 14% being singletons. Sequencing input: blood. The clonotype comes from a woman in her forties or fifties with Graves' ophthalmopathy.

The CDR3 DNA reads TGTGCCAGCAGCTCATGGACAGGGAGCACAGATACGCAGTATTTT. It translates to CASSSWTGSTDTQYF. The rearrangement uses TRBV12-3 or TRBV12-4 and TRBJ2-3, with 8 nucleotides matching TRBD1. The V gene end was trimmed by 6 bases and the J gene end by 0 bases; junction bases not matched to a gene: 5. This CDR3 region has 15 residues.